The source of this T cell receptor beta chain is a study of CD8 T cells in ankylosing spondylitis. The study's findings and limits: Matched synovial fluid from ankylosing spondylitis patients was reported to be enriched for disease-linked clones.

CDR1 and CDR2 (germline): MGHRA, YSYEKL. CDR3 length equals 15 residues. V lost 3 bases and J lost 3, with 15 bases in between. A note on this clonotype: Its cognate antigen is unknown.

In TCRdb, the 5' RACE reads were re-called with MiXCR into one record per CDR3 protein. The profile shows tens of thousands of distinct CDR3 sequences, 10% of them singletons. This clonotype was sampled from a male donor with ankylosing spondylitis or in good health (not recorded which). The chain employs TRBV4-1 and TRBJ2-7; unclear D gene. Sequencing input: blood, either unsorted or a sorted T cell fraction (not recorded which). The CDR3 DNA reads as TGCGCCAGCAGCCAGGCAACGGACCCCTACTACGAGCAGTACTTC. Translation: CASSQATDPYYEQYF.